The source of this T cell receptor (beta chain) is a study of cytomegalovirus exposure and HLA in healthy donors. Notes on the study in general: Accurate prediction of HLA-A and HLA-B alleles (for most subjects) was reportedly achieved from TCR beta sequences.

As to this clone: Its specificity is unknown.

The germline V gene has CDR1 SNHLY and CDR2 FYNNEI. CDR3 length: 14 residues. The V end lost 1 base, the J end lost 6 bases, and 9 bases lay between the germline ends. Use of 60 Vbeta and 13 Jbeta primers characterized the PCR. Method: immunoSEQ multiplex PCR; TCRdb's copy keeps in-frame clones and lacks some. The sample consists of 66,000 or so clones, roughly 90% of them appearing once. The sample taken for sequencing was PBMCs. This clonotype originated in a man aged 25 to 45 in good health and CMV-seropositive. The chain is built from TRBV2 and TRBJ2-2, with TRBD1 as a possible D gene (5 bases). Here the CDR3 reads CASSEVRAAGELFF. DNA for the CDR3: TGTGCCAGCAGTGAAGTCAGGGCAGCCGGGGAGCTGTTTTTT. The variable domain in full, with the rest retrieved from reference TRBV2 and TRBJ2-2, is EPEVTQTPSHQVTQMGQEVILRCVPISNHLYFYWYRQILGQKVEFLVSFYNNEISEKSEIFDDQFSVERPDGSNFTLKIRSTKLEDSAMYFCASSEVRAAGELFFGEGSRLTVL.